Each of the 5 T cell receptor beta chains below was sequenced from the same sample in a study of identical twins. In TCRdb, the 5' RACE reads were re-called with MiXCR into one record per CDR3 protein. The sample contains hundreds of thousands of distinct CDR3 sequences, roughly 8.6% of which appear only once. This sample was also put to use in a study of yellow fever vaccine responses in identical twins.

Sequencing was carried out using memory (CD45RO+) T cells sorted from blood. The receptor source for this set is a woman between 18 and 30 years old in good health.

This clonotype was seen a few times. The rearrangement uses TRBV10-2 and TRBJ2-5; 12 nucleotides line up with TRBD1. V gave up 1 base and J gave up 5 bases; unmatched junction bases: 2. The length of the CDR3 is 15 residues. Germline V gene data show CDR1 as WSHSY and CDR2 as SAAADI. This CDR3 reads CASSEWDRGRETQYF. As DNA, the CDR3 is TGCGCCAGCAGTGAGTGGGACAGGGGGCGCGAGACCCAGTACTTC.

This clonotype was observed a few times. The chain has TRBV9 and TRBJ2-1; D gene ambiguous. Germline values: CDR1 SGDLS, CDR2 YYNGEE. The germline V and J ends were trimmed by 0 bases and 1 base, with 5 bases remaining between them. The CDR3 contains 14 residues. The CDR3 DNA is TGTGCCAGCAGCGTAGCTGCTTCCTACAATGAGCAGTTCTTC. Protein product: CASSVAASYNEQFF.

This clonotype was detected only a few times. The J gene is TRBJ1-1, the V gene TRBV7-9; D ambiguous. Germline-derived CDR1 and CDR2 are SEHNR and FQNEAQ (reference sequence). V lost 1 base and J lost 1, with 4 bases in between. The CDR3 length is 13 residues. The CDR3 nucleotides read TGTGCCAGCAGCTTAGAACAGAACACTGAAGCTTTCTTT. It is translated as CASSLEQNTEAFF.

The chain has TRBV6-1 and TRBJ2-7; D may be TRBD1 or TRBD2 (6 bases each). Germline values: CDR1 MNHNS, CDR2 SASEGT. V shed 4 bases and J shed 3 bases, with 31 bases lying between them. The CDR3 length is 20 residues. CDR3 in DNA: TGTGCCAGCAGTGGAACTAGATGGACAGAGGGACGGGAGAATCGCTACGAGCAGTACTTC. Translation gives CASSGTRWTEGRENRYEQYF.

Ten or more counts support this clonotype. The chain recombines TRBV12-5 with TRBJ1-3; no definite D call. With 2 bases removed from V and 4 bases from J, the gap between germline ends came to 9 bases. There are 14 residues in the CDR3. Germline CDR1 LGHNT, CDR2 FRNRAP. This CDR3 is CASGLWSEGNTIYF. The CDR3 DNA sequence: TGTGCTAGTGGTTTGTGGTCAGAAGGAAACACCATATATTTT.